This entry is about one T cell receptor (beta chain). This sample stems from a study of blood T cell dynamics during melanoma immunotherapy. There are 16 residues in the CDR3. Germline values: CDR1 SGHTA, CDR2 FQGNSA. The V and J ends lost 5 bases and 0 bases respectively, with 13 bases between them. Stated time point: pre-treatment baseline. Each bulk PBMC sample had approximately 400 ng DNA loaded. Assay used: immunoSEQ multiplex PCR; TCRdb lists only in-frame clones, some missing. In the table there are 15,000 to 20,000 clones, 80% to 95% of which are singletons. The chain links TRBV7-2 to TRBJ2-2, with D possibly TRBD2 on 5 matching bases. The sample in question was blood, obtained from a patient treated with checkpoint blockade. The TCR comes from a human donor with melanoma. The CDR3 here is CASSPPERSNTGELFF. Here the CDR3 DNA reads TGTGCCAGCAGCCCCCCCGAGCGGTCGAACACCGGGGAGCTGTTTTTT.